Listed below are T cell receptor beta chains from one sample, sequenced in a study of T cells in Graves' hyperthyroidism and ophthalmopathy. One entry per CDR3 protein, called by TCRdb with MiXCR from the multiplex PCR reads. The sample has over 500,000 distinct CDR3 sequences, roughly a sixth seen once. Input material: blood. The receptors come from a woman in her thirties with Graves' ophthalmopathy. The CDR3 runs from the conserved cysteine through the conserved F or W. Each record gives: V gene, J gene, clone size, D gene, CDR3 DNA, CDR3 protein. The D gene is left open where the match is weak. The size entry is marked missing in some rows and otherwise reads once, few, many or a size class.

v_gene: TRBV6-2/TRBV6-3; j_gene: TRBJ2-1; abundance: many; d_gene: TRBD2; CDR3nt: TGTGCCAGCAGATCCTCGGGACTAGCGAGTGAGCAGTTCTTC; CDR3aa: CASRSSGLASEQFF
v_gene: TRBV6-2/TRBV6-3; j_gene: TRBJ2-1; abundance: few; d_gene: NA; CDR3nt: TGTGCCAGCAAGATATCCCCCTCGCGAGGAAGGGTGGGCAATGAGCAGTTCTTC; CDR3aa: CASKISPSRGRVGNEQFF
v_gene: TRBV5-1; j_gene: TRBJ2-5; abundance: NA; d_gene: NA; CDR3nt: TGCGCCAGCAGCTTGGAAGTTCGGCAGTACCAAGAGACCCAGTACTTC; CDR3aa: CASSLEVRQYQETQYF
v_gene: TRBV6-1; j_gene: TRBJ2-5; abundance: many; d_gene: TRBD2; CDR3nt: TGTGCCAGCGGGCAGACTAGCGGGAGGGTGGGAGAGACCCAGTACTTC; CDR3aa: CASGQTSGRVGETQYF
v_gene: TRBV2; j_gene: TRBJ2-7; abundance: NA; d_gene: NA; CDR3nt: TGTGCCAGCAGGCCCATCCCAGGGGCCGGGGGGGAGCAGTACTTC; CDR3aa: CASRPIPGAGGEQYF
v_gene: TRBV28; j_gene: TRBJ2-5; abundance: few; d_gene: NA; CDR3nt: TGTGCCAGCAGAACCCCGGTTGGTTGGGAGACCCAGTACTTC; CDR3aa: CASRTPVGWETQYF
v_gene: TRBV29-1; j_gene: TRBJ1-2; abundance: NA; d_gene: NA; CDR3nt: TGCAGCGCTGATAGACAGGTCGGCTATGGCTACACCTTC; CDR3aa: CSADRQVGYGYTF
v_gene: TRBV28; j_gene: TRBJ1-1; abundance: many; d_gene: NA; CDR3nt: TGTGCCAGCAGTTTAATCGGGGCGCGGAACACTGAAGCTTTCTTT; CDR3aa: CASSLIGARNTEAFF
v_gene: TRBV20-1; j_gene: TRBJ2-3; abundance: NA; d_gene: NA; CDR3nt: TGCAGTGCCACAAGACAGACGAGGACAGATACGCAGTATTTT; CDR3aa: CSATRQTRTDTQYF
v_gene: TRBV5-1; j_gene: TRBJ2-1; abundance: few; d_gene: TRBD2; CDR3nt: TGCGCCAGCAGCTTAAAGACTAGCGGGAGGGACAATGAGCAGTTCTTC; CDR3aa: CASSLKTSGRDNEQFF
v_gene: TRBV29-1; j_gene: TRBJ2-7; abundance: NA; d_gene: TRBD1; CDR3nt: TGCAGCGTTGGGGACGGTGGCAGGGGGTACGAGCAGTACTTC; CDR3aa: CSVGDGGRGYEQYF
v_gene: TRBV28; j_gene: TRBJ2-1; abundance: many; d_gene: NA; CDR3nt: TGTGCCAGCAGTTTACAGCGACCCAATGAGCAGTTCTTC; CDR3aa: CASSLQRPNEQFF
v_gene: TRBV20-1; j_gene: TRBJ1-5; abundance: NA; d_gene: TRBD1; CDR3nt: TGCAGTGCTAGCGACAGGGGTTGGGATCAGCCCCAGCATTTT; CDR3aa: CSASDRGWDQPQHF
v_gene: TRBV18; j_gene: TRBJ2-7; abundance: many; d_gene: NA; CDR3nt: TGTGCCAGCTCACGCATATTAGGTGAGGACGAGCAGTACTTC; CDR3aa: CASSRILGEDEQYF
v_gene: TRBV12-3/TRBV12-4; j_gene: TRBJ2-7; abundance: many; d_gene: NA; CDR3nt: TGTGCCAGCAGTTCCTCTCGCGGGACCTCCTACGAGCAGTACTTC; CDR3aa: CASSSSRGTSYEQYF
v_gene: TRBV6-1; j_gene: TRBJ2-3; abundance: many; d_gene: TRBD1; CDR3nt: TGTGCCAGCAGTGAAGCGTTCACAGGGGGCGAGGATACGCAGTATTTT; CDR3aa: CASSEAFTGGEDTQYF
v_gene: TRBV24-1; j_gene: TRBJ2-5; abundance: many; d_gene: NA; CDR3nt: TGTGCCACCAGTGATTTGAGAGGAGAAGAGACCCAGTACTTC; CDR3aa: CATSDLRGEETQYF
v_gene: TRBV12-3/TRBV12-4; j_gene: TRBJ2-3; abundance: many; d_gene: TRBD2; CDR3nt: TGTGCCAGCAGACTAGCGGGAGGGGCAGATACGCAGTATTTT; CDR3aa: CASRLAGGADTQYF
v_gene: TRBV28; j_gene: TRBJ1-6; abundance: many; d_gene: NA; CDR3nt: TGTGCCAGCAGTTTAAAGGTTCGGGGTTTAAATTCACCCCTCCACTTT; CDR3aa: CASSLKVRGLNSPLHF
v_gene: TRBV11-2; j_gene: TRBJ2-5; abundance: NA; d_gene: TRBD2; CDR3nt: TGTGCCAGCAGCGTCGGGGGGAAATTCCAAGAGACCCAGTACTTC; CDR3aa: CASSVGGKFQETQYF